The next 2 T cell receptor beta chains were all read from a single sample in a study of beta chain features in type 1 diabetes. Findings and limits, study-wide: Across all four CD4+ subsets, people with type 1 diabetes showed modestly shorter TCRB CDR3s.

Reverse transcribing all isolated RNA meant expressed TCRB transcripts were sequenced. Here immunoSEQ multiplex PCR was the method, and the copy in TCRdb shows in-frame clones only, minus some. The sample contains some 350,000 clones, 8.5% to 10% of which appear only once. Their antigens remain unidentified. Sample: central memory CD4+ T cells from blood. Receptors originate from a man aged 25-45 years with type 1 diabetes.

This clone came up a few times. This chain connects TRBV7-2 to TRBJ1-1; tentatively, D is TRBD1 (6 bases). Trimming took 2 bases from V and 4 from J, leaving 8 bases between them. The CDR3 runs 13 residues. Germline V gives CDR1 SGHTA, CDR2 FQGNSA. The CDR3 loop reads CASSLRGGTEAFF. Written as DNA, the CDR3 is TGTGCCAGCAGCTTAAGGGGGGGCACTGAAGCTTTCTTT.

The chain couples TRBV7-2 to TRBJ2-1; weak D call: TRBD1 (6 bases). This CDR3 has 13 residues. Germline V lookup: CDR1 SGHTA, CDR2 FQGNSA. V lost 5 bases and J lost 9, with 14 bases in between. CDR3 sequence (DNA): TGTGCCAGCAGCCTCAGACAGGATGGTGAGCAGTTCTTC. Amino acids: CASSLRQDGEQFF.